The 17 T cell receptor beta chains presented below share a single source sample, sequenced in a study of OX40 agonist ivuxolimab in advanced cancers. Repertoires were generated with immunoSEQ multiplex PCR, while TCRdb's copy carries only in-frame clones and drops some. Found here are some 69,000 clones, over 60% of them singletons; the top ten hold approximately 2.5%. The material was CD4+ or CD8+ T cells sorted from blood, obtained in a trial of the OX40 agonist ivuxolimab. Receptor source: an adult with an advanced solid tumor such as melanoma, head and neck, liver or kidney cancer.

This sequence joins TRBV7-9 and TRBJ1-2; the D is unclear. The CDR3 covers 15 residues. V shed 6 bases and J shed 5 bases, with 19 bases lying between them. From germline, CDR1 is SEHNR and CDR2 FQNEAQ (reference sequence). CDR3 amino acids: CASSSVGPRGYGYTF. CDR3 nucleotides: TGTGCCAGCAGTTCCGTAGGACCTAGAGGGTATGGCTACACCTTC.

This clone was detected ten times or more. The chain links TRBV30 to TRBJ1-1; 8 nucleotides match TRBD1. The V and J ends lost 7 bases and 7 bases, in that order; junction bases with no gene match: 17. This CDR3 comprises 15 residues. Germline loops: CDR1 GTSNPN, CDR2 SVGIG (reference sequence). The CDR3 coding sequence is TGTGCCTTCCAGAACCGGGCAGGGGGCGCGAATGAAGCTTTCTTT. Encoded protein: CAFQNRAGGANEAFF. The full variable domain, in which reference TRBV30 and TRBJ1-1 provide the parts outside the CDR3, is SQTIHQWPATLVQPVGSPLSLECTVEGTSNPNLYWYRQAAGRGLQLLFYSVGIGQISSEVPQNLSASRPQDRQFILSSKKLLLSDSGFYLCAFQNRAGGANEAFFGQGTRLTVV.

The chain is built from TRBV14 and TRBJ2-5; D is ambiguous. The germline V and J ends were trimmed by 1 base and 4 bases, with 10 bases remaining between them. The germline gives CDR1 SGHDN, CDR2 FVKESK. CDR3 length: 14 residues. CDR3 in DNA: TGTGCCAGCAGCCAAGCGCACCCCCCAGAGACCCAGTACTTC. This translates into CASSQAHPPETQYF.

The genes are TRBV13 and TRBJ1-2, with 9 bases identical to TRBD1. The CDR3 consists of 14 residues. The germline gives CDR1 PRHDT, CDR2 FYEKMQ (reference sequence). The V segment lost 5 bases and the J segment 2 bases; nucleotides outside the gene matches: 3. The CDR3 DNA is TGTGCCAGCAGCCGGGACAGGGCCAACTATGGCTACACCTTC. Translated: CASSRDRANYGYTF.

J is TRBJ2-7 and V is TRBV10-2, with D possibly being TRBD1 (6 bases). The germline V gene has CDR1 WSHSY and CDR2 SAAADI. The CDR3 runs to 13 residues. The V gene lost 6 bases and the J gene lost 3 bases, with 12 bases spanning the gap. In DNA, the CDR3 is TGCGCCAGCAGATCCGGACAGAACTACGAGCAGTACTTC. Translation gives CASRSGQNYEQYF.

This clone was recorded once. This chain links TRBV7-3 with TRBJ2-5; D remains ambiguous. In germline, CDR1 is SGHTA, CDR2 FQGTGA. This CDR3 is built from 14 residues. V lost 2 bases to trimming and J lost 2 bases, with 9 bases between them. As DNA, the CDR3 is TGTGCCAGCAGCTTAGAGGCTAAACAAGAGACCCAGTACTTC. Its protein product is CASSLEAKQETQYF.

A single count supports this clone. V gene TRBV7-9 combines with J gene TRBJ1-1; D unclear. CDR1 SEHNR and CDR2 FQNEAQ come from the germline V gene (reference sequence). This CDR3 contains 15 residues. V lost 0 bases to trimming and J lost 1 base, with 9 bases between them. The CDR3 protein is CASSLAAGANTEAFF. The CDR3 region has the DNA TGTGCCAGCAGCTTAGCCGCAGGAGCGAACACTGAAGCTTTCTTT.

The chain links TRBV18 to TRBJ2-2, with a weak D call TRBD1 (6 bases). CDR1 KGHSH and CDR2 LQKENI come from the germline V gene. The CDR3 length is 14 residues. V was cut by 3 bases and J by 2 bases, with 7 bases left in between. The DNA for the CDR3 is TGTGCCAGCTCACCGGGGGCAAACACCGGGGAGCTGTTTTTT. Its translation: CASSPGANTGELFF.

The V gene is TRBV28, the J gene TRBJ2-1; maybe TRBD1 (6 bases). V was shortened by 6 bases and J by 10 bases, with 10 bases between the two germline ends. Germline V gives CDR1 MDHEN, CDR2 SYDVKM. The length of the CDR3 is 11 residues. For the CDR3, the DNA is TGTGCCAGCAGGGGTACAGGGGAGCAGTTCTTC. Its translation: CASRGTGEQFF.

In the case of this clone: The sample has other DNA sequences that encode this CDR3 too. V is TRBV15 and J is TRBJ1-1, with D unresolved. The CDR3 sequence is 13 residues long. Germline lookup yields CDR1 LNHNV and CDR2 YYDKDF (reference sequence). The V end lost 0 bases, the J end lost 7 bases, and 9 bases lay between the germline ends. The CDR3 region has the DNA TGTGCCACCAGCAGAGATTGGGGTGGTGAAGCTTTCTTT. This codes for CATSRDWGGEAFF.

The chain has TRBV6-1 and TRBJ1-5; D ambiguous. V dropped 4 bases and J dropped 2 bases, with 12 bases sitting between them. The CDR3 extends over 15 amino acids. Germline V gene data show CDR1 as MNHNS and CDR2 as SASEGT. The CDR3 spells CASSVSGSGNQPQHF. The CDR3 DNA follows: TGTGCCAGCAGTGTCTCGGGTTCGGGCAATCAGCCCCAGCATTTT.

The chain uses TRBV7-2 and TRBJ2-5, with 9 nucleotides matching TRBD1. Germline V lookup: CDR1 SGHTA, CDR2 FQGNSA. The CDR3 runs 16 residues. The V and J ends lost 1 base and 5 bases, in that order; junction bases with no gene match: 8. The CDR3 DNA sequence: TGTGCCAGCAGCTTAGGAGGGACAGGGTCGGGGGAGACCCAGTACTTC. This translates into CASSLGGTGSGETQYF.

The V call is TRBV6-5, the J call TRBJ1-1; no reliable D call. The V and J ends lost 5 bases and 2 bases respectively, with 12 bases between them. Germline V gives CDR1 MNHEY, CDR2 SVGAGI. The CDR3 consists of 14 residues. The CDR3: CASSTPQANTEAFF. The CDR3 DNA reads as TGTGCCAGCAGTACACCTCAGGCTAACACTGAAGCTTTCTTT.

This clone was detected once. This chain uses TRBV18 with TRBJ1-5; no clear D gene. Germline loops: CDR1 KGHSH, CDR2 LQKENI. CDR3 length: 14 residues. The V gene lost 4 bases and the J gene lost 5 bases, with 12 bases spanning the gap. DNA of the CDR3: TGTGCCAGCTCACAGGCGGAGAGGGATCAGCCCCAGCATTTT. Translating it yields CASSQAERDQPQHF.

V gene TRBV7-2 combines with J gene TRBJ1-1; the D is unclear. Germline V CDR1 and CDR2: SGHTA, FQGNSA. V was trimmed by 5 bases and J by 11 bases, leaving 12 bases between them. This CDR3 has 11 amino acids. The CDR3: CASSRGGEAFF. The CDR3 DNA is TGTGCCAGCAGCCGCGGTGGGGAGGCTTTCTTT.

The V and J genes are TRBV2 and TRBJ1-5; TRBD1 matches at 7 bases. The CDR3 covers 15 residues. The junction had 6 bases not matched to a gene; V was cut back by 7 bases and J by 0 bases. Germline V gene lookup returns CDR1 SNHLY and CDR2 FYNNEI. In DNA form, the CDR3 reads TGTGCCAGCAAAAAGGGGGACAGTAGCAATCAGCCCCAGCATTTT. Amino acid sequence: CASKKGDSSNQPQHF.

The chain uses TRBV28 and TRBJ2-7; the D gene could be TRBD1 or TRBD2 (5 bases each). Looked up from germline, CDR1 is MDHEN and CDR2 is SYDVKM. The ends were cut back, 5 bases at V and 6 bases at J, with 14 bases in the middle. CDR3 length: 13 amino acids. The CDR3 spells CASSPRDRFEQYF. CDR3 coding DNA: TGTGCCAGCAGTCCCAGGGACCGGTTCGAGCAGTACTTC.